This entry features one T cell receptor (beta chain) sequence. It lacks a known antigen. No much larger clonotype is one base removed from it; base qualities were not supplied. The meaning of the sample's treatment or condition label: roughly 19 received Ad26.COV2.S at low or high dose, single or two shots; about 5 received placebo; per-sample allocation not given. For vaccine and placebo recipients, repertoires were sequenced using samples collected on day 63 after the first injection. Cohort 1b enrolled roughly 25 adults aged 18-55 years at a single site in Boston, USA, between 29 July and 7 August 2020. Ad26.COV2.S was a replication-incompetent adenovirus type 26 vector that expressed a prefusion-stabilized SARS-CoV-2 spike protein derived from the original Wuhan strain. This record belongs to a study of Ad26.COV2.S vaccination and SARS-CoV-2 variants (dated by TCRdb to about 2021). For context, the study as a whole: Vaccine-arm donors came from COV1001, a multicentre, randomized, double-blind, placebo-controlled phase I-IIa trial of Ad26.COV2.S in healthy adults. Ad26.COV2.S was given intramuscularly at 5x10^10 or 1x10^11 viral particles, as a single shot or as two shots 56 days apart. TCRbeta repertoire sequencing was used to assess the specificity and breadth of SARS-CoV-2-reactive T cell receptors after Ad26.COV2.S vaccination. The TCR-sequenced set comprised approximately 32 samples: roughly 19 Ad26.COV2.S vaccine recipients, 5 placebo recipients and 8 SARS-CoV-2 convalescent individuals. Trial participants were randomized into five groups of five: low-dose or high-dose Ad26.COV2.S given once or twice, or placebo on both occasions. Blinding of investigators to trial group allocation was maintained during experiments and outcome assessment.

Summary of the overall study and its limitations: After vaccination, spike-specific CD8+ and CD4+ T cell responses were reported to show substantial breadth. Higher spike-specific TCR breadth was observed in Ad26.COV2.S recipients than in placebo recipients (P = 0.0014). The study was not powered to compare responses between vaccine doses or regimens. Vaccine and placebo recipients had comparable non-spike TCR breadth, which fits with the vaccine containing only spike. According to the authors, total T cell responses may have been underestimated by the TCR breadth and depth analyses.

CDR1 MNHEY and CDR2 SVGEGT were looked up in the germline V gene. The CDR3 numbers 14 residues from cysteine through phenylalanine. Only CDR3 DNA remains: 42 bases, in frame from the first base. V is pared back by 1 base and J by 7 bases, with 11 bases lying between the germline termini. The immunoSEQ Assay was the method used to sequence TCRbeta CDR3 regions. After extraction, genomic DNA underwent amplification by bias-controlled multiplex PCR, followed by high-throughput sequencing. Regarding the original processing steps: Collapsing and filtering of sequences were performed to quantify the absolute abundance of each unique TCRbeta CDR3 region. T cell fraction was estimated by normalizing TCRbeta template counts to usable DNA, with usable DNA measured through amplification of reference genes found in all nucleated cells. Repertoire TCRs were annotated as SARS-CoV-2-specific when V gene, CDR3 amino acid sequence and J gene were exactly matched to a known reactive TCR set. The reference SARS-CoV-2 TCR set was derived from MIRA and filtered for enrichment in COVID-19-positive ImmuneCODE repertoires, a step that removed public or cross-reactive TCRs. Using the MIRA antigens, annotated TCRs were further analysed by specific ORF or by position within an ORF. Breadth was defined as the number of annotated unique rearrangements divided by the total number of unique productive rearrangements, and depth was defined as the summed frequency of the annotated unique rearrangements. Two-sided Wilcoxon rank-sum tests were used to compare TCR breadth between groups. The table comes from immuneACCESS by way of TCRdb, which keeps in-frame sequences with V and J called. Part of the clones is missing from these tables; in studies checked, under half for an unresolved V gene and the rest for unknown reasons. D and trimming were read from the DNA, whereas the V and J calls and clone size are those reported in that table. The sample table records 250,000 to 300,000 clones; around 87% of these occur just once. The ten largest clonotypes hold about 3.1% of the sample.

The chain was built from TRBV6-2 or TRBV6-3 and TRBJ2-4; possibly the D gene is TRBD2, per 5 matching bases. The TCR originated in a person between 18 and 65 years old who received the Ad26.COV2.S COVID-19 vaccine or a placebo. The sequencing here drew on peripheral blood, taken in a trial of Ad26.COV2.S vaccine versus placebo. The nucleotide sequence reads TGTGCCAGCAGTTACTTGGAGGTCCCTAACATTCAGTACTTC. It is translated as CASSYLEVPNIQYF.